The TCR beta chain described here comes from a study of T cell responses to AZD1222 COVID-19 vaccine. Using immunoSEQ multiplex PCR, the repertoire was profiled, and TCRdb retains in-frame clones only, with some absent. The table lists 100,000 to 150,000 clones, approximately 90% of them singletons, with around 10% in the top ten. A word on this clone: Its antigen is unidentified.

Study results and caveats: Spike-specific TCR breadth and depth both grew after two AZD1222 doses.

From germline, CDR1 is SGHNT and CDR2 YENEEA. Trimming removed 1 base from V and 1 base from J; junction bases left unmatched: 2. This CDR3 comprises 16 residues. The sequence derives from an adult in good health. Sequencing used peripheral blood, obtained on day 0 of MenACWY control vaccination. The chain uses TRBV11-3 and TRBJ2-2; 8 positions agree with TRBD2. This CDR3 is CASSLVSGKNTGELFF. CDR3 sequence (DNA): TGTGCCAGCAGCTTAGTTAGCGGGAAGAACACCGGGGAGCTGTTTTTT.